The subject of this entry is one T cell receptor (beta chain). Trimming at V came to 5 bases and at J to 1 base, leaving 5 bases not matched to a gene. CDR1 is MNHEY and CDR2 is SVGAGI in the germline V gene. This CDR3 region has 15 residues. The table came from immunoSEQ multiplex PCR; TCRdb's copy has only in-frame clones and leaves some out. This sample has more than 85,000 clones, with approximately 87% found just once. The source of the sample is a study of glioma-infiltrating T cells after dendritic cell vaccination. Overall study context: Glioblastoma patients came from Phase I and II dendritic cell vaccination trials. The vaccine used monocyte-derived dendritic cells pulsed overnight with autologous tumor lysate.

The sequencing used blood, collected before dendritic cell vaccination. The sequence came from a human donor with glioblastoma. J is TRBJ1-1 and V is TRBV6-5, with 9 bases identical to TRBD1. The CDR3 loop is CASSTRGQGNTEAFF. Here the CDR3 DNA reads TGTGCCAGCAGTACTAGGGGACAGGGGAACACTGAAGCTTTCTTT.